This T cell receptor beta chain is drawn from a study of cytomegalovirus exposure and HLA in healthy donors. Study information: Roughly 179 million T cells yielded around 100 million unique TCR beta sequences, as an earlier analysis found.

PCR was performed using 60 Vbeta and 13 Jbeta primers. The data were produced by immunoSEQ multiplex PCR, yet TCRdb's version contains in-frame clones alone and is incomplete. In total, the table holds about 35,000 clones. This CDR3 has 13 residues. The germline V and J ends were trimmed by 3 bases and 8 bases, with 13 bases remaining between them. Germline assignment: CDR1 MNHEY and CDR2 SVGAGI. For this clone: Its antigen is unknown.

General study findings and limits: A later analysis associated 16,951 TCR beta sequences with HLA alleles at a 0.05 false discovery rate. Clonal expansion, a later analysis showed, was greater in HLA-associated TCR beta chains than in equally common others. Earlier analysis yielded a pattern in which most TCR beta V segments were productive about 87% or about 30% of the time.

V usage is TRBV6-5 and J usage is TRBJ1-2; no clear D. The specimen sequenced was PBMCs. The clonotype originates from a woman in her thirties or forties in good health and CMV-seropositive. CDR3 DNA sequence: TGTGCCAGCAGTTATCCGGGGTCCCGGGGCTACACCTTC. Amino acids: CASSYPGSRGYTF.